The clone carrying this T cell receptor beta chain is labeled as medium-sized. MiXCR, run by TCRdb on the RT-PCR reads, gives a single entry per CDR3 protein. The sample lists almost 700,000 distinct CDR3 sequences; around 14% were seen once. Trimming cost V 8 bases and J 10 bases, with 17 bases left between them. The CDR3 totals 12 residues. Germline CDR1 reads SGHTA; CDR2 reads FQGNSA. This clonotype originated in a female donor in good health, serving as a healthy control. The sample comprised memory CD4+ T cells from blood. The genes are TRBV7-2 and TRBJ1-1; no definite D call. The CDR3 nucleotides are TGTGCCAGCGAGGGAAATGGCCTCGGAGCTTTCTTT. Its translation is CASEGNGLGAFF.